This TCR beta chain was documented in a study of blood T cells in healthy people across ages (dated by TCRdb to the mid-2010s). In terms of the full investigation: In model experiments, template switching captured roughly one uniquely barcoded TCR beta cDNA molecule for every two T cells. The study measured age-related changes in TCR beta repertoire diversity using deep sequencing normalized with unique cDNA molecular identifiers. Donors were grouped into four age groups: young (average roughly 16 years), middle-aged (approximately 41), aged (around 66) and long-lived (just over 80). To avoid experimental bias, donors of different ages were randomly spread across the sequencing lanes. For two donors (one aged 18 to 30 and one aged 80 or older), the study analyzed two additional independent replicas of 1 million unique cDNA reads from the same blood draw. Results and caveats for the whole study, not just this receptor: Compared with the aged group, the long-lived group had more naive CD4+ T cells, fewer expanded clones and increased TCR diversity, a pattern suggesting age selection. Because profiling used bulk unsorted PBMCs, naive and antigen-experienced compartments could not be compared conclusively. There was a strong correlation between observed TCR beta diversity and the percentage of naive T cells measured by flow cytometry. The CMV infection status of donors was not known, potentially confounding age-related changes in expanded clonotypes. Observed TCR beta diversity per million T cells fell roughly linearly with age, and a significant reduction was already apparent by age roughly 40. Estimates of total diversity from one million sequenced T cells were regarded as lower bounds and underestimates.

A note on this clonotype: This clone's antigen is unknown. The record has no base qualities; no much larger clone is one base away.

The donors were roughly 40 Caucasian individuals from Russia, aged 6 to 90 years, who were systemically healthy. Roughly 9 milliliters of peripheral blood were drawn from each donor into EDTA-treated Vacutainer tubes. Ficoll-Paque density-gradient centrifugation was used to isolate PBMCs, with at least 7 million per sample. Trizol reagent was used to extract total RNA from the PBMCs, yielding at least 5 micrograms per sample. Naive CD45RAhigh/CD27high T cell percentages were measured by flow cytometry on a PBMC aliquot from every donor. The library was built by means of 5' RACE. Sequenced using an Illumina HiSeq 2500. The second PCR ran for about 7 to 11 cycles and used a J-beta primer mix along with a sample-barcoded 5' primer. A template-switch 5' adaptor carrying 12 random nucleotides introduced a unique molecular identifier onto each TCR beta cDNA molecule. Each sample yielded at least 3 million CDR3-containing paired-end reads. First-strand cDNA synthesis was performed from all RNA using the Mint cDNA synthesis kit, with priming by a TRBC-specific oligonucleotide. Following uracil-DNA glycosylase treatment, all cDNA underwent a first 18-cycle PCR with the universal primers M1SS and BC2_uni_R. On the authors' methods: For normalization, 1 million high-quality reads, each with a distinct molecular identifier, were randomly selected from each sample. Instead of being binned into consensus sequences, reads with shared molecular identifiers were discarded. MiTCR, set to a Q25 quality threshold and the strictest error-elimination algorithm, was used for CDR3 identification, clonotype clustering and error correction. Lower-bound total TCR beta diversity was estimated with a nonparametric unseen species model using Euler transformation. TCRdb reran the public reads through fastp at Q25 and MiXCR, keeping productive beta chains. One record per CDR3 amino acid sequence lists the most common genes and DNA. The authors' filters were not applied to this entry. This sample has 850,000 to 1,000,000 distinct CDR3 sequences in its table, and roughly 50% of those were observed once. The ten biggest clones cover about 22% of the sample.

Sequencing was carried out using blood. This clonotype originated in a woman in her fifties or sixties in good health.

DNA sequence: TGTGCCAGCAGCGCCCAGGGGGACCTGTTTTTT. The resulting protein is CASSAQGDLFF. The sequence joins TRBV7-9 to TRBJ1-4; TRBD1 agrees with 7 junctional bases. The germline V end is reduced by 5 bases and the J end by 14 bases; junction bases left unmatched: 5. CDR1 and CDR2, per the germline V gene (reference sequence), are SEHNR and FQNEAQ. Measured from the cysteine to the phenylalanine, the CDR3 is 11 residues long. Left in the record is the CDR3 DNA by itself, 33 bases read in frame from the first base.